This T cell receptor beta chain originates from a study of blood T cell repertoires in COVID-19. Study overall: The samples span acute and convalescent COVID-19 from the United States, Italy and Spain.

Germline CDR1 LNHDA, CDR2 SQIVND (reference sequence). The CDR3 consists of 15 residues. The ends lost 9 bases at V and 4 bases at J; junction bases unmatched: 9. Using immunoSEQ multiplex PCR, the repertoire was profiled, and TCRdb retains in-frame clones only, with some absent. The sample includes about 210,000 clones, 81% seen only once; the top ten take approximately 9%. This receptor was taken from a woman aged 45 to 65 with acute COVID-19. The chain uses TRBV19 and TRBJ2-5, with 12 positions matching TRBD2. The specimen was PBMCs or T cells enriched from blood (not recorded which). The CDR3 coding sequence is TGTGCCAGCGATCCACCGGGACTAGCGGGAGAGACCCAGTACTTC. Amino acids: CASDPPGLAGETQYF.